The rows below give T cell receptor beta chains drawn from one sample of a study of cytomegalovirus exposure and HLA in healthy donors. The protocol was immunoSEQ multiplex PCR, while the TCRdb copy is restricted to in-frame clones and leaves out a portion. The table records about 130,000 clones, 88% of them present only once. Sequencing used PBMCs. Receptors originate from a man younger than 45 in good health and CMV-seronegative. The CDR3 runs from the conserved cysteine through the conserved F or W. The D gene is left open where the match is weak. Some rows mark clone size as missing; the rest say once, few, many or name a class of expanded clone.

v_call	j_call	cdr3_length	clone_size	d_call	cdr3_aa	cdr3_nt
TRBV30	TRBJ2-3	12	-	-	CAWTPGTDTQYF	TGTGCCTGGACCCCGGGCACAGATACGCAGTATTTT
TRBV5-1	TRBJ1-4	15	-	-	CASSLGRSTNEKLFF	TGCGCCAGCAGCTTGGGGCGGTCAACTAATGAAAAACTGTTTTTT
TRBV6-1	TRBJ2-1	17	-	-	CASSETAFPQPYNEQFF	TGTGCCAGCAGTGAAACAGCTTTTCCCCAGCCTTACAATGAGCAGTTCTTC
TRBV19	TRBJ1-2	14	few	-	CASSIRTGLGGYTF	TGTGCCAGTAGTATTCGGACGGGGTTGGGAGGCTACACCTTC
TRBV5-1	TRBJ1-2	17	few	-	CASSLSLDRSGTHGYTF	TGCGCCAGCAGCCTTTCCCTCGACAGGTCAGGTACCCATGGCTACACCTTC
TRBV27	TRBJ2-2	16	-	TRBD1	CASSFSRGQGTGELFF	TGTGCCAGCAGTTTTAGCAGGGGGCAAGGGACCGGGGAGCTGTTTTTT
TRBV5-4	TRBJ2-1	13	-	TRBD2	CAGGRREYNEQFF	TGTGCCGGAGGGCGGCGGGAGTACAATGAGCAGTTCTTC
TRBV7-3	TRBJ2-7	14	once	TRBD2	CASSSLAGGYEQYF	TGTGCCAGCAGCTCGTTAGCGGGAGGCTACGAGCAGTACTTC
TRBV2	TRBJ1-1	14	-	-	CASSARLSNTEAFF	TGTGCCAGCAGTGCCCGGTTATCGAACACTGAAGCTTTCTTT
TRBV7-2	TRBJ2-2	15	-	TRBD2	CASSRLALNTGELFF	TGTGCCAGCAGCCGACTAGCTTTGAACACCGGGGAGCTGTTTTTT
TRBV6-6	TRBJ1-5	14	-	TRBD1	CASSTGGPHQPQHF	TGTGCCAGCAGTACAGGGGGCCCCCATCAGCCCCAGCATTTT
TRBV7-2	TRBJ2-7	15	-	-	CASSGYQGSSYEQYF	TGTGCCAGCAGCGGGTATCAGGGAAGCTCCTACGAGCAGTACTTC
TRBV5-1	TRBJ2-7	17	once	-	CASSLAKQSTVSYEQYF	TGCGCCAGCAGCTTGGCCAAACAGAGTACAGTATCCTACGAGCAGTACTTC
TRBV2	TRBJ1-2	13	-	TRBD1	CASREGQHYGYTF	TGTGCCAGCAGGGAGGGACAGCACTATGGCTACACCTTC
TRBV6-5	TRBJ2-1	14	-	-	CASSYRLDYNEQFF	TGTGCCAGCAGTTATCGACTGGACTACAATGAGCAGTTCTTC
TRBV5-5	TRBJ1-2	17	-	-	CASSPATESDNFYGYTF	TGTGCCAGCAGCCCGGCTACTGAGAGCGATAACTTCTATGGCTACACCTTC
TRBV5-4	TRBJ1-2	17	-	TRBD1	CASSEDTPTGAHYGYTF	TGTGCCAGCAGCGAAGACACCCCCACAGGGGCGCACTATGGCTACACCTTC
TRBV6-4	TRBJ2-7	14	-	TRBD2	CASSEAGGDYEQYF	TGTGCCAGCAGTGAGGCGGGGGGAGACTACGAGCAGTACTTC
TRBV6-5	TRBJ1-2	13	-	-	CASTNYREGGYTF	TGTGCCAGCACCAACTACAGGGAGGGTGGCTACACCTTC
TRBV7-2	TRBJ1-2	14	-	-	CASSLKQPLYGYTF	TGTGCCAGCAGCTTGAAACAGCCTCTCTATGGCTACACCTTC